The 25 T cell receptor beta chains reported below all come from one sample, sequenced in a study of blood T cell repertoires in COVID-19. Sequenced by immunoSEQ multiplex PCR; TCRdb stores in-frame clones only, minus some. The sample holds fewer than 250,000 clones, around 86% seen once. The sample consisted of PBMCs or T cells enriched from blood (not recorded which). These receptors were taken from a woman aged 35 to 49 with acute COVID-19.

The count of this clone is one. The chain couples TRBV9 to TRBJ2-7; tentative D call: TRBD2 (6 bases). From germline, CDR1 is SGDLS and CDR2 YYNGEE. The CDR3 is 14 residues long. Deletions cut 0 bases from V and 3 bases from J, with 10 bases between. CDR3 residues: CASSVEAGSYEQYF. The DNA of the CDR3 is TGTGCCAGCAGCGTAGAGGCGGGGAGCTACGAGCAGTACTTC.

In DNA form, the CDR3 reads TGTGCCAGCACCCACGGACAGGGGGGGCATCAGCCCCAGCATTTT. It encodes CASTHGQGGHQPQHF. The chain joins TRBV28 to TRBJ1-5; 10 positions match TRBD1. The germline CDR1 and CDR2 sequences are MDHEN and SYDVKM. The V and J ends lost 7 bases and 5 bases, in that order; junction bases with no gene match: 8. CDR3 length: 15 residues.

This clone was recorded a few times. The chain recombines TRBV7-9 with TRBJ1-2; TRBD1 matches 7 bases. The CDR3 length is 15 residues. V was clipped by 5 bases and J by 3 bases; unmatched bases: 9. Germline V gene lookup returns CDR1 SEHNR and CDR2 FQNEAQ (reference sequence). The chain's CDR3 is CASSPPWDRDYGYTF. CDR3 nucleotides: TGTGCCAGCAGCCCCCCTTGGGACAGAGACTATGGCTACACCTTC.

This sequence joins TRBV7-9 and TRBJ1-1; possible D gene TRBD1, 5 bases. CDR3 length: 15 residues. In germline, CDR1 is SEHNR, CDR2 FQNEAQ (reference sequence). V lost 5 bases, J lost 1 base, and 14 bases lay in between. The CDR3 loop is CASSHWGDGNTEAFF. The DNA for the CDR3 is TGTGCCAGCAGCCATTGGGGGGACGGGAACACTGAAGCTTTCTTT.

This chain joins TRBV27 and TRBJ1-4; tentatively, D is TRBD1 (5 bases). The CDR3 runs 15 residues. V was clipped by 5 bases and J by 6 bases, with 16 bases between them. Germline CDR1 is MNHEY and CDR2 is SMNVEV (reference sequence). CDR3 nucleotide sequence: TGTGCCAGCAGTCCCTACTTAGAAGGGGATGAAAAACTGTTTTTT. It specifies CASSPYLEGDEKLFF.

V gene TRBV9 combines with J gene TRBJ2-1, with TRBD1 matching 9 bases. The CDR3 has 17 amino acids. Germline CDR1 is SGDLS and CDR2 is YYNGEE. Germline trimming cut 0 bases from V and 4 bases from J; bases unmatched to any gene: 8. The CDR3 protein is CASSVVEGTGLYNEQFF. In DNA form, the CDR3 reads TGTGCCAGCAGCGTAGTAGAGGGGACAGGGTTGTACAATGAGCAGTTCTTC.

This chain connects TRBV6-1 to TRBJ1-5, with D possibly TRBD1 on 5 matching bases. Trimming shortened V by 1 base and J by 7 bases, and 11 bases separated the two germline ends. Germline V gene lookup returns CDR1 MNHNS and CDR2 SASEGT. CDR3 length: 14 amino acids. The CDR3 loop is CASSEDTGGQPQHF. The DNA of the CDR3 is TGTGCCAGCAGTGAAGATACAGGCGGCCAGCCCCAGCATTTT.

This chain connects TRBV18 to TRBJ2-5; D is possibly TRBD1 (6 bases). The CDR3 is made up of 15 amino acids. V was clipped by 2 bases and J by 1 base, with 11 bases between them. Germline V lookup: CDR1 KGHSH, CDR2 LQKENI. The CDR3 DNA reads TGTGCCAGCTCACCAAGGGGGACACCCCAAGAGACCCAGTACTTC. This codes for CASSPRGTPQETQYF. The complete variable domain, with remaining parts taken from reference TRBV18 and TRBJ2-5, reads NAGVMQNPRHLVRRRGQEARLRCSPMKGHSHVYWYRQLPEEGLKFMVYLQKENIIDESGMPKERFSAEFPKEGPSILRIQQVVRGDSAAYFCASSPRGTPQETQYFGPGTRLLVL.

The V and J genes are TRBV9 and TRBJ1-1; a possible D gene is TRBD1 (6 bases). The CDR3 sequence is 13 residues long. Germline V CDR1 and CDR2: SGDLS, YYNGEE. Trimming cost V 0 bases and J 6 bases, with 9 bases left between them. The DNA of the CDR3 is TGTGCCAGCAGCGTAGGTAACAGGGCTGAAGCTTTCTTT. Translated: CASSVGNRAEAFF.

The V and J genes are TRBV30 and TRBJ2-5, with D unresolved. With 4 bases removed from V and 4 bases from J, the gap between germline ends came to 10 bases. CDR3 size: 12 residues. The germline CDR1 and CDR2 sequences are GTSNPN and SVGIG (reference sequence). The CDR3 DNA sequence: TGTGCCTGGAAAGAGGTGGGAGAGACCCAGTACTTC. It encodes CAWKEVGETQYF.

V is TRBV29-1 and J is TRBJ2-7; D not certain. Between the trimmed V and J ends, which lost 4 bases and 4 bases, there was a span of 8 bases. The CDR3 sequence is 11 residues long. The germline gives CDR1 SQVTM, CDR2 ANQGSEA. CDR3 sequence (DNA): TGCAGCGTTGCTACCCCGTACGAGCAGTACTTC. Protein product: CSVATPYEQYF.

The V call is TRBV10-2, the J call TRBJ1-2; 8 bases line up with TRBD1. V lost 4 bases to trimming and J lost 6 bases; unmatched junction nucleotides: 4. The germline CDR1 and CDR2 sequences are WSHSY and SAAADI. CDR3 size: 13 residues. CDR3 region: CASSGRQGNGYTF. DNA of the CDR3: TGCGCCAGCAGTGGCAGACAGGGGAATGGCTACACCTTC.

CDR3 region: CASSPLSGRLDNEQFF. The CDR3 coding sequence is TGTGCCAGCAGCCCCCTGAGCGGGAGGCTTGACAATGAGCAGTTCTTC. This chain uses TRBV5-6 with TRBJ2-1, with 9 bases lining up with TRBD2. J lost 5 bases, V lost 4 bases, and 10 bases had no gene match. Germline V CDR1 and CDR2: SGHDT, YYEEEE. The CDR3 runs to 16 residues. Using reference TRBV5-6 and TRBJ2-1 for the parts outside the CDR3, the full variable domain is DAGVTQSPTHLIKTRGQQVTLRCSPKSGHDTVSWYQQALGQGPQFIFQYYEEEERQRGNFPDRFSGHQFPNYSSELNVNALLLGDSALYLCASSPLSGRLDNEQFFGPGTRLTVL.

The chain is built from TRBV7-9 and TRBJ2-5, with 8 bases lining up with TRBD2. V dropped 6 bases and J dropped 4; count of bases not matched to a gene: 10. The CDR3 sequence is 15 residues long. The germline V gene encodes CDR1 SEHNR and CDR2 FQNEAQ (reference sequence). The CDR3, as DNA: TGTGCCAGCAGGTCCCTGCTCCTAGCGGGAGAGACCCAGTACTTC. Protein sequence: CASRSLLLAGETQYF. Full variable domain (remainder filled in from reference TRBV7-9 and TRBJ2-5): DTGVSQNPRHKITKRGQNVTFRCDPISEHNRLYWYRQTLGQGPEFLTYFQNEAQLEKSRLLSDRFSAERPKGSFSTLEIQRTEQGDSAMYLCASRSLLLAGETQYFGPGTRLLVL.

The table lists this clone with a few counts. The CDR3 region is CASAGTSGRRETQYF. CDR3 DNA sequence: TGTGCCAGCGCTGGGACTAGCGGGAGACGAGAGACCCAGTACTTC. The chain recombines TRBV2 with TRBJ2-5; 14 bases align to TRBD2. Trimming at V came to 8 bases and at J to 4 bases, leaving 6 bases not matched to a gene. The CDR3 spans 15 residues. CDR1 and CDR2 from the germline V gene are SNHLY and FYNNEI.

V and J are TRBV15 and TRBJ2-2; TRBD2 matches at 13 bases. The germline V gene encodes CDR1 LNHNV and CDR2 YYDKDF (reference sequence). The CDR3 sequence is 17 residues long. V gave up 0 bases and J gave up 7 bases; unmatched junction bases: 5. CDR3 in DNA: TGTGCCACCAGCAGAGATCTAACTAGCGGGAGGGGCGGGGAGCTGTTTTTT. It translates to CATSRDLTSGRGGELFF. The whole variable domain, filled in from reference TRBV15 and TRBJ2-2, reads DAMVIQNPRYQVTQFGKPVTLSCSQTLNHNVMYWYQQKSSQAPKLLFHYYDKDFNNEADTPDNFQSRRPNTSFCFLDIRSPGLGDTAMYLCATSRDLTSGRGGELFFGEGSRLTVL.

On this clone itself: The same CDR3 can be traced to other DNA sequences in this sample. The DNA for the CDR3 is TGCGCCAGCAGCCTCAGCGGGACCTACAATGAGCAGTTCTTC. It translates to CASSLSGTYNEQFF. The rearrangement links TRBV5-1 to TRBJ2-1; 7 bases agree with TRBD2. The CDR3 is made up of 14 amino acids. CDR1 is SGHRS, CDR2 YFSETQ, per germline. Losses at the gene ends were 4 bases for V and 2 bases for J; bases not matched to a gene: 3.

CDR3 amino acids: CASSLPLEAKNIQYF. CDR3 in DNA: TGTGCCAGCAGTTTGCCTCTAGAGGCCAAAAACATTCAGTACTTC. The V gene is TRBV28, the J gene TRBJ2-4, with D unresolved. V shed 3 bases and J shed 1 base, with 10 bases lying between them. The CDR3 has 15 amino acids. Germline CDR1 reads MDHEN; CDR2 reads SYDVKM.

The rearrangement links TRBV9 to TRBJ2-6; D is uncertain. Between the trimmed V and J ends, which lost 2 bases and 2 bases, there was a span of 8 bases. Germline V CDR1 and CDR2: SGDLS, YYNGEE. CDR3 size: 15 residues. For the CDR3, the DNA is TGTGCCAGCAGCGTGCCTAAAGCTGGGGCCAACGTCCTGACTTTC. Translated, it gives CASSVPKAGANVLTF.

CDR3 sequence (DNA): TGTGCCAGCAGCATTTCATCGAGGAACGAGCAGTACTTC. The encoded protein is CASSISSRNEQYF. The V call is TRBV7-3, the J call TRBJ2-7; D is unresolved. CDR1 is SGHTA, CDR2 FQGTGA, per germline. There are 13 residues in the CDR3. Deletions cut 5 bases from V and 5 bases from J, with 13 bases between.

The chain couples TRBV9 to TRBJ1-3; a possible D gene is TRBD1 (5 bases). CDR1 SGDLS and CDR2 YYNGEE come from the germline V gene. Trimming took 4 bases from V and 1 from J, leaving 21 bases between them. The length of the CDR3 is 18 residues. The CDR3 bases are TGTGCCAGCAGCCCCCGCGAGCTGAGACAGACTTCTGGAAACACCATATATTTT. It encodes CASSPRELRQTSGNTIYF.

J is TRBJ2-6 and V is TRBV24-1; 10 bases fit TRBD1. CDR3 length: 17 amino acids. V shed 3 bases, J shed 1 base, and the junction held 2 bases outside the gene matches. Germline V gene data show CDR1 as KGHDR and CDR2 as SFDVKD. CDR3 nucleotides: TGTGCCACCAGTGATAGGGACAGGGGATCTGGGGCCAACGTCCTGACTTTC. This encodes CATSDRDRGSGANVLTF.

This clone was observed once. The rearrangement joins TRBV7-3 to TRBJ2-2, with D hard to call. Germline loops: CDR1 SGHTA, CDR2 FQGTGA. V shed 0 bases and J shed 6 bases, with 5 bases lying between them. The CDR3 has 13 residues. The CDR3 protein is CASSLTWPGELFF. In DNA, the CDR3 is TGTGCCAGCAGCTTAACGTGGCCCGGGGAGCTGTTTTTT. Based on the CDR3 plus reference TRBV7-3 and TRBJ2-2, the full variable domain is GAGVSQTPSNKVTEKGKYVELRCDPISGHTALYWYRQSLGQGPEFLIYFQGTGAADDSGLPNDRFFAVRPEGSVSTLKIQRTERGDSAVYLCASSLTWPGELFFGEGSRLTVL.

V is TRBV28 and J is TRBJ2-1; 10 bases align to TRBD2. The V and J ends lost 9 bases and 0 bases, in that order; junction bases with no gene match: 14. This CDR3 is built from 18 residues. The V gene's germline CDR1 is MDHEN and CDR2 SYDVKM. For the CDR3, the DNA is TGTGCCAGTCGGTCGGCTAGCGGGAGTTCGGGCTCCTACAATGAGCAGTTCTTC. It is translated as CASRSASGSSGSYNEQFF.

This chain links TRBV4-2 with TRBJ1-1; D gene unclear. The CDR3 loop spans 14 amino acids. Germline V gene sequence: CDR1 LGHNA, CDR2 YNFKEQ. Trimming left V 0 bases short and J 5 bases short, with 10 bases between. This CDR3 reads CASSQDQEGTEAFF. For the CDR3, the DNA is TGTGCCAGCAGCCAAGATCAGGAGGGTACTGAAGCTTTCTTT.